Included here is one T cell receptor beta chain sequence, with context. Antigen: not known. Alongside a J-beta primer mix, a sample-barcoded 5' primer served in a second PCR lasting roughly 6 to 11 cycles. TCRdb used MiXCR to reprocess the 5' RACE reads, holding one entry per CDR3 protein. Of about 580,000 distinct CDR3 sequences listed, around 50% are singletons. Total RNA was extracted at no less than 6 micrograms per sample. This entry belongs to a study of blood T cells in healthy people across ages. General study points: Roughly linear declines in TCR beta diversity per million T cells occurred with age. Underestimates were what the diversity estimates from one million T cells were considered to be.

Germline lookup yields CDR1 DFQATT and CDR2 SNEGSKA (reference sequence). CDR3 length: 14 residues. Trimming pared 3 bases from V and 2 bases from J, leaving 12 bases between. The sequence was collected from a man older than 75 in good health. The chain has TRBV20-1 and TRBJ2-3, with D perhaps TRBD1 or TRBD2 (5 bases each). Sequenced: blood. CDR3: CSASFWGITDTQYF. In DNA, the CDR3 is TGCAGTGCTAGTTTCTGGGGGATCACAGATACGCAGTATTTT.